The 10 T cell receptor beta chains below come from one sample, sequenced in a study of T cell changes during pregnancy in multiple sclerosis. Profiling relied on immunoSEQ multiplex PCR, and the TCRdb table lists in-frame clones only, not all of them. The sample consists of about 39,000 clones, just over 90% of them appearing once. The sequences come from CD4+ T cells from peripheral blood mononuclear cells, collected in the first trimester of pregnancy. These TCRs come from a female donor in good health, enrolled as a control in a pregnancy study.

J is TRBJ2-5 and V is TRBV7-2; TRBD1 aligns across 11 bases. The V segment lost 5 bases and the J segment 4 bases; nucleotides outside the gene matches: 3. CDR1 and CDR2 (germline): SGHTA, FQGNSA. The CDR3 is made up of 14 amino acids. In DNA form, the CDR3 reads TGTGCCAGCAGCCCGGGACAGGGGGGAGAGACCCAGTACTTC. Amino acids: CASSPGQGGETQYF.

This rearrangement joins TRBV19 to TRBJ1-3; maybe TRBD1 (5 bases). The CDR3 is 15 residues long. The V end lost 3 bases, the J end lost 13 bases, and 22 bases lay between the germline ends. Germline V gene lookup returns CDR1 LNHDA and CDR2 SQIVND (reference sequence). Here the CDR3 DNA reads TGTGCCAGTAGTATGGGCCGCCGACAGCTCCCCTTAATATATTTT. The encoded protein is CASSMGRRQLPLIYF.

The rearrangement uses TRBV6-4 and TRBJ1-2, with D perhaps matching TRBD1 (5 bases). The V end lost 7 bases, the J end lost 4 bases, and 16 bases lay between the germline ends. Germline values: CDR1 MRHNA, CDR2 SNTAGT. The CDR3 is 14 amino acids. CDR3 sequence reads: CASKQTVLGYGYTF. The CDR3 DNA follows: TGTGCCAGCAAACAGACAGTCCTAGGCTATGGCTACACCTTC.

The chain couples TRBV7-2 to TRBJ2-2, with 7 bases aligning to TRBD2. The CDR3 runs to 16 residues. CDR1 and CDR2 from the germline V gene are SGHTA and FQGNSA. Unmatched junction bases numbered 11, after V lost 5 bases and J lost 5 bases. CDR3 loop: CASSPLTSSRTGELFF. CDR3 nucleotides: TGTGCCAGCAGCCCCCTGACTAGCTCTCGTACCGGGGAGCTGTTTTTT.

CDR3 DNA sequence: TGTGCCATCAGCCGGGACAGCCCGCGATCACCCCTCCACTTT. This translates into CAISRDSPRSPLHF. This chain links TRBV10-3 with TRBJ1-6; 7 positions match TRBD1. The CDR3 is 14 amino acids. CDR1 ENHRY and CDR2 SYGVKD come from the germline V gene. V shed 6 bases, J shed 10 bases, and the junction held 9 bases outside the gene matches.

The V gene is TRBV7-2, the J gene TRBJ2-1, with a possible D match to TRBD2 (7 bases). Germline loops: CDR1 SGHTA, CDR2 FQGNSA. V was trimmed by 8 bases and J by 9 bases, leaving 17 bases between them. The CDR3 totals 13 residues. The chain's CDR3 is CASDRGALSEQFF. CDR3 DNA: TGTGCCAGCGATCGGGGGGCCCTCAGTGAGCAGTTCTTC.

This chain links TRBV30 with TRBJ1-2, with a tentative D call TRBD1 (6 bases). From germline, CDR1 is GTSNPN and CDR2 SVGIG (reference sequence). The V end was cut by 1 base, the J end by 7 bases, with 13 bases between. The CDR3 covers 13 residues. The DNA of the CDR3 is TGTGCCTGGAGTGAGGGGACACACACTGGCTACACCTTC. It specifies CAWSEGTHTGYTF.

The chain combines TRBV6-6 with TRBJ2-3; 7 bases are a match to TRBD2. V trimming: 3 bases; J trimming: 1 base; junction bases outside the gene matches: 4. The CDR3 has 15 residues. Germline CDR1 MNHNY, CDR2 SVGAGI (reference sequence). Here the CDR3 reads CASSYLSGGTDTQYF. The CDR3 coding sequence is TGTGCCAGCAGTTATTTGAGCGGGGGCACAGATACGCAGTATTTT.

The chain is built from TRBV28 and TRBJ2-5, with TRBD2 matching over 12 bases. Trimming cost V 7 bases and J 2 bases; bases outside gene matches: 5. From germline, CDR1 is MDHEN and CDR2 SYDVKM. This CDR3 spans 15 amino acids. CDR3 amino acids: CASTSGGAGQETQYF. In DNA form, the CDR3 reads TGTGCCAGCACTAGCGGGGGGGCTGGACAAGAGACCCAGTACTTC. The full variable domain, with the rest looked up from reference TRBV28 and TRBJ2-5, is DVKVTQSSRYLVKRTGEKVFLECVQDMDHENMFWYRQDPGLGLRLIYFSYDVKMKEKGDIPEGYSVSREKKERFSLILESASTNQTSMYLCASTSGGAGQETQYFGPGTRLLVL.

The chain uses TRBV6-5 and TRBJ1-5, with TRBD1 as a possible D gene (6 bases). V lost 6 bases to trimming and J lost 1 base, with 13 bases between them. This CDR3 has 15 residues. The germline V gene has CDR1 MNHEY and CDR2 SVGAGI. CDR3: CASSPGDGSNQPQHF. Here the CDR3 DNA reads TGTGCCAGCAGCCCAGGGGATGGAAGCAATCAGCCCCAGCATTTT.